This T cell receptor beta chain appears in the sequencing data of a study of post-analysis software for immune sequencing data. Study as a whole: Several disease courses (relapsing-remitting, secondary progressive and progressive-relapsing) of multiple sclerosis were included.

This clonotype was picked up many times. Antigen: not known. The authors incorporated unique molecular identifiers into the TCR beta cDNA libraries. TCRdb reprocessed the PCR reads via MiXCR and lists one record per CDR3 protein. The repertoire holds 150,000 to 200,000 distinct CDR3 sequences, with around 28% as singletons. CDR1 SQVTM and CDR2 ANQGSEA come from the germline V gene. This CDR3 is built from 11 residues. V lost 8 bases, J lost 8 bases, and 15 bases lay in between. Whole-study results and caveats: Roughly five TRBV segments, including TRBV5-6, TRBV5-1 and TRBV20-1, were more frequent in patients than controls.

The sequence was obtained from a girl under 18 with multiple sclerosis. The chain combines TRBV29-1 with TRBJ1-2, with a weak D call TRBD1 (5 bases). Sequencing used blood. CDR3 bases: TGCAGCCTGCGGGGGGACGGCGGCTACACCTTC. It yields the protein CSLRGDGGYTF. Variable domain in full (rest from reference TRBV29-1 and TRBJ1-2): SAVISQKPSRDICQRGTSLTIQCQVDSQVTMMFWYRQQPGQSLTLIATANQGSEATYESGFVIDKFPISRPNLTFSTLTVSNMSPEDSSIYLCSLRGDGGYTFGSGTRLTVV.